The sequence of this TCR beta chain was determined in a study of cytomegalovirus exposure and HLA in healthy donors. The repertoire was sequenced with immunoSEQ multiplex PCR; TCRdb's copy has only in-frame clones and lacks some. The table records more than 300,000 clones, roughly 89% of them present only once. V gave up 5 bases and J gave up 2 bases; unmatched junction bases: 4. There are 14 residues in the CDR3. CDR1 and CDR2 from the germline V gene are SNHLY and FYNNEI. The receptor was derived from a young woman in good health and CMV-seronegative. Material: PBMCs. The chain recombines TRBV2 with TRBJ2-3; 7 positions agree with TRBD1. CDR3 amino acids: CASSLQGFTDTQYF. For the CDR3, the DNA is TGTGCCAGCAGTTTACAGGGGTTCACAGATACGCAGTATTTT.